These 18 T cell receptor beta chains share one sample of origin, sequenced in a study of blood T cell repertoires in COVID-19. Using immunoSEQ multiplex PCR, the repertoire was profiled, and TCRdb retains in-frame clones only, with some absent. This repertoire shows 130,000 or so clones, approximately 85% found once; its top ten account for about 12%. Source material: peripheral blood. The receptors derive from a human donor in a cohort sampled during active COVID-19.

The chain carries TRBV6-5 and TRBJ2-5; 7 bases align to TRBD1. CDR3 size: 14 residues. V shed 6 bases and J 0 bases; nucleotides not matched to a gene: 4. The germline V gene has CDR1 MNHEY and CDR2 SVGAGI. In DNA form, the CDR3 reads TGTGCCAGCAGCTGGGGACAGCACCAAGAGACCCAGTACTTC. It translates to CASSWGQHQETQYF.

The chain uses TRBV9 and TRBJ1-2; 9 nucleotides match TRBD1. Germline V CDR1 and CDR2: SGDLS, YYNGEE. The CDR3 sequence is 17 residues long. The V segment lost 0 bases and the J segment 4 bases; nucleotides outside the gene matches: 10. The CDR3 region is CASSVEGQGWGAYGYTF. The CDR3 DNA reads TGTGCCAGCAGCGTAGAGGGACAGGGATGGGGGGCCTATGGCTACACCTTC.

CDR3 protein: CASSPAAGAFF. The DNA of the CDR3 is TGTGCCAGCAGCCCGGCAGCCGGGGCTTTCTTT. The rearrangement links TRBV6-1 to TRBJ1-1; D is uncertain. Germline CDR1 is MNHNS and CDR2 is SASEGT. This CDR3 region has 11 residues. Trimming left V 6 bases short and J 11 bases short, with 13 bases between.

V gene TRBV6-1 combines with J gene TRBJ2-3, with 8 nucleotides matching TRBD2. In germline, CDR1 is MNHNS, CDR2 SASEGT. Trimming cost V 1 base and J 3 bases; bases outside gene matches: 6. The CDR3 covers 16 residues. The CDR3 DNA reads TGTGCCAGCAGTGAAGGACCGGGGGGGCCGACAGATACGCAGTATTTT. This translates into CASSEGPGGPTDTQYF.

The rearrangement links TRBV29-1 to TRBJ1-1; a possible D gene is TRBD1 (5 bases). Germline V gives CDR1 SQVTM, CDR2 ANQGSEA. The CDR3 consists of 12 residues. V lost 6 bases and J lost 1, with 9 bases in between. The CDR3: CSVRQGNTEAFF. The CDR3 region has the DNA TGCAGCGTACGGCAGGGGAACACTGAAGCTTTCTTT.

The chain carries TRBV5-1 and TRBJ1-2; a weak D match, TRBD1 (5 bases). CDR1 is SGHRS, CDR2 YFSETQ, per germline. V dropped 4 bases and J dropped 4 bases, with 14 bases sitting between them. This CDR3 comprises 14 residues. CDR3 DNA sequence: TGCGCCAGCAGCACCGGGGGGAATCCCTATGGCTACACCTTC. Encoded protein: CASSTGGNPYGYTF.

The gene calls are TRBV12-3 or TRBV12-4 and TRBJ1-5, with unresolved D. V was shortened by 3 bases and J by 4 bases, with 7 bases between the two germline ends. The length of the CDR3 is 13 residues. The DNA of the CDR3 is TGTGCCAGCAGTTTGGCCAAAAATCAGCCCCAGCATTTT. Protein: CASSLAKNQPQHF.

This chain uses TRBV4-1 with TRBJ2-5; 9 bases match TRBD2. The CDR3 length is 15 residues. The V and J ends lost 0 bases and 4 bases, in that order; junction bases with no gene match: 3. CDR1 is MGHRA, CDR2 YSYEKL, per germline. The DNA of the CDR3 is TGCGCCAGCAGCCAAGAGACTAGCGGAAGAGAGACCCAGTACTTC. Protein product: CASSQETSGRETQYF.

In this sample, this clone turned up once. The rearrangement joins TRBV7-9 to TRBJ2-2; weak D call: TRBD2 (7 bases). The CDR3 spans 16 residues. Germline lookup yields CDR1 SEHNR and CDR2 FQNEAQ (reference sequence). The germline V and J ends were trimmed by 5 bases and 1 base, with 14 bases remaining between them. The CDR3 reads CASSPPGGRNTGELFF. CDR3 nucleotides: TGTGCCAGCAGCCCCCCCGGGGGGCGGAACACCGGGGAGCTGTTTTTT.

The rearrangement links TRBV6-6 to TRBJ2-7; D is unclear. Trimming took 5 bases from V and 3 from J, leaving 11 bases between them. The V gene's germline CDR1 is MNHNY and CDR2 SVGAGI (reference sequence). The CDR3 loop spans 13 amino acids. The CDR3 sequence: CASSRRVDYEQYF. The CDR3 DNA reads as TGTGCCAGCAGTCGGAGAGTCGACTACGAGCAGTACTTC.

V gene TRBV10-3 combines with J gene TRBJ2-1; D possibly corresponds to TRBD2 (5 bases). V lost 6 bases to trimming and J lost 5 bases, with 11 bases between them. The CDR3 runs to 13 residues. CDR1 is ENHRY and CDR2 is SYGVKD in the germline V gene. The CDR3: CAIRLDWNNEQFF. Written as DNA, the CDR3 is TGTGCCATCAGGCTGGACTGGAACAATGAGCAGTTCTTC.

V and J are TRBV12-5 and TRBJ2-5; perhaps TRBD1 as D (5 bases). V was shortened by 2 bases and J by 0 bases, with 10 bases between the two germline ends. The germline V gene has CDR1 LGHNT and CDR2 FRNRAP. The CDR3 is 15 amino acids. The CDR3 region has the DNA TGTGCTAGTGGTTTGACAGGCCTGTACCAAGAGACCCAGTACTTC. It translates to CASGLTGLYQETQYF.

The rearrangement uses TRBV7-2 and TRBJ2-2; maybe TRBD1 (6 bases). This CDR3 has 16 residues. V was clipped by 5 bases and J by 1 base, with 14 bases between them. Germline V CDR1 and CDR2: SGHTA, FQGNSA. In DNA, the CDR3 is TGTGCCAGCAGCCCAACCGGGACACAGAACACCGGGGAGCTGTTTTTT. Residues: CASSPTGTQNTGELFF.

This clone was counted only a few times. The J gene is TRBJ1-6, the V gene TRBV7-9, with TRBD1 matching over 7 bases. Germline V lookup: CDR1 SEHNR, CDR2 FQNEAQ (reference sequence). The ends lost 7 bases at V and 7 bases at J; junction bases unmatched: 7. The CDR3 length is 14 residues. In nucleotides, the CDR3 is TGTGCCAGCACCATGGGACAGTACAATTCACCCCTCCACTTT. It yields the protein CASTMGQYNSPLHF.

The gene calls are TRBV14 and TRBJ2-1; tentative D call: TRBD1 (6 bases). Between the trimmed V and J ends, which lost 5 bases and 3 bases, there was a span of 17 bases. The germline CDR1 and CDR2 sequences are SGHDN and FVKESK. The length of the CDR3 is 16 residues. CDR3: CASSVWGLGGYNEQFF. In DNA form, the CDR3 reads TGTGCCAGCAGCGTTTGGGGGCTCGGTGGCTACAATGAGCAGTTCTTC.

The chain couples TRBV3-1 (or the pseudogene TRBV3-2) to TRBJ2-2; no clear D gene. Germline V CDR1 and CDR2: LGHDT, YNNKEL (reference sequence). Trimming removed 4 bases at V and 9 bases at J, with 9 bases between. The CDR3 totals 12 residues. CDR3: CASSRRPRELFF. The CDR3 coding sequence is TGTGCCAGCAGCCGCAGGCCTCGGGAGCTGTTTTTT.

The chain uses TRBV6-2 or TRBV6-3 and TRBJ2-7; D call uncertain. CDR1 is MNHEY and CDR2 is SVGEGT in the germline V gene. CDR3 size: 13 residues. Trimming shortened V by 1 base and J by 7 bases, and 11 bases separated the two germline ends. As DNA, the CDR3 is TGTGCCAGCAGTTACTTTCCAGCGCTAGAGCAGTACTTC. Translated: CASSYFPALEQYF.

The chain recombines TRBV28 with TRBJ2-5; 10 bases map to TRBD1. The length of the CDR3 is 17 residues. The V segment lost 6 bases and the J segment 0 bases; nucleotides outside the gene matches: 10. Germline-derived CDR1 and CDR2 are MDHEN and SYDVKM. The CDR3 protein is CASRPHPGTGDQETQYF. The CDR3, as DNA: TGTGCCAGCAGACCACACCCGGGGACAGGGGACCAAGAGACCCAGTACTTC.